The next 3 T cell receptor beta chains were all read from a single sample in a study of blood T cells in healthy people across ages. Primed by a sample-barcoded 5' primer and a J-beta primer mix, a second PCR proceeded for about 6 to 12 cycles. One entry per CDR3 protein results from TCRdb running MiXCR on the 5' RACE reads. The data hold over 600,000 distinct CDR3 sequences, with over 40% observed a single time. Sequenced: blood. The receptors derive from an elderly man in good health.

This clonotype was picked up a small number of times. V is TRBV9 and J is TRBJ2-5, with TRBD2 matching over 11 bases. The CDR3 spans 15 residues. Trimming cost V 1 base and J 3 bases; bases outside gene matches: 2. In germline, CDR1 is SGDLS, CDR2 YYNGEE. This CDR3 reads CASSVLAGGKETQYF. The DNA for the CDR3 is TGTGCCAGCAGCGTACTAGCGGGGGGCAAAGAGACCCAGTACTTC.

J is TRBJ2-6 and V is TRBV7-2, with D maybe TRBD1 (5 bases). The CDR3 has 16 amino acids. The V end lost 6 bases, the J end lost 0 bases, and 12 bases lay between the germline ends. Germline V gene data show CDR1 as SGHTA and CDR2 as FQGNSA. This chain's CDR3 is CASRAYRTSGANVLTF. The CDR3 nucleotides are TGTGCCAGCAGGGCGTACAGGACCTCTGGGGCCAACGTCCTGACTTTC.

In this sample, this clonotype turned up many times. This chain connects TRBV12-3 or TRBV12-4 to TRBJ2-3, with D possibly matching TRBD1 (6 bases). This CDR3 has 15 amino acids. V shed 6 bases and J shed 0 bases, with 13 bases lying between them. The DNA of the CDR3 is TGTGCCAGCAGCCCCCAGGGGAGCAGCACAGATACGCAGTATTTT. Translating it yields CASSPQGSSTDTQYF.